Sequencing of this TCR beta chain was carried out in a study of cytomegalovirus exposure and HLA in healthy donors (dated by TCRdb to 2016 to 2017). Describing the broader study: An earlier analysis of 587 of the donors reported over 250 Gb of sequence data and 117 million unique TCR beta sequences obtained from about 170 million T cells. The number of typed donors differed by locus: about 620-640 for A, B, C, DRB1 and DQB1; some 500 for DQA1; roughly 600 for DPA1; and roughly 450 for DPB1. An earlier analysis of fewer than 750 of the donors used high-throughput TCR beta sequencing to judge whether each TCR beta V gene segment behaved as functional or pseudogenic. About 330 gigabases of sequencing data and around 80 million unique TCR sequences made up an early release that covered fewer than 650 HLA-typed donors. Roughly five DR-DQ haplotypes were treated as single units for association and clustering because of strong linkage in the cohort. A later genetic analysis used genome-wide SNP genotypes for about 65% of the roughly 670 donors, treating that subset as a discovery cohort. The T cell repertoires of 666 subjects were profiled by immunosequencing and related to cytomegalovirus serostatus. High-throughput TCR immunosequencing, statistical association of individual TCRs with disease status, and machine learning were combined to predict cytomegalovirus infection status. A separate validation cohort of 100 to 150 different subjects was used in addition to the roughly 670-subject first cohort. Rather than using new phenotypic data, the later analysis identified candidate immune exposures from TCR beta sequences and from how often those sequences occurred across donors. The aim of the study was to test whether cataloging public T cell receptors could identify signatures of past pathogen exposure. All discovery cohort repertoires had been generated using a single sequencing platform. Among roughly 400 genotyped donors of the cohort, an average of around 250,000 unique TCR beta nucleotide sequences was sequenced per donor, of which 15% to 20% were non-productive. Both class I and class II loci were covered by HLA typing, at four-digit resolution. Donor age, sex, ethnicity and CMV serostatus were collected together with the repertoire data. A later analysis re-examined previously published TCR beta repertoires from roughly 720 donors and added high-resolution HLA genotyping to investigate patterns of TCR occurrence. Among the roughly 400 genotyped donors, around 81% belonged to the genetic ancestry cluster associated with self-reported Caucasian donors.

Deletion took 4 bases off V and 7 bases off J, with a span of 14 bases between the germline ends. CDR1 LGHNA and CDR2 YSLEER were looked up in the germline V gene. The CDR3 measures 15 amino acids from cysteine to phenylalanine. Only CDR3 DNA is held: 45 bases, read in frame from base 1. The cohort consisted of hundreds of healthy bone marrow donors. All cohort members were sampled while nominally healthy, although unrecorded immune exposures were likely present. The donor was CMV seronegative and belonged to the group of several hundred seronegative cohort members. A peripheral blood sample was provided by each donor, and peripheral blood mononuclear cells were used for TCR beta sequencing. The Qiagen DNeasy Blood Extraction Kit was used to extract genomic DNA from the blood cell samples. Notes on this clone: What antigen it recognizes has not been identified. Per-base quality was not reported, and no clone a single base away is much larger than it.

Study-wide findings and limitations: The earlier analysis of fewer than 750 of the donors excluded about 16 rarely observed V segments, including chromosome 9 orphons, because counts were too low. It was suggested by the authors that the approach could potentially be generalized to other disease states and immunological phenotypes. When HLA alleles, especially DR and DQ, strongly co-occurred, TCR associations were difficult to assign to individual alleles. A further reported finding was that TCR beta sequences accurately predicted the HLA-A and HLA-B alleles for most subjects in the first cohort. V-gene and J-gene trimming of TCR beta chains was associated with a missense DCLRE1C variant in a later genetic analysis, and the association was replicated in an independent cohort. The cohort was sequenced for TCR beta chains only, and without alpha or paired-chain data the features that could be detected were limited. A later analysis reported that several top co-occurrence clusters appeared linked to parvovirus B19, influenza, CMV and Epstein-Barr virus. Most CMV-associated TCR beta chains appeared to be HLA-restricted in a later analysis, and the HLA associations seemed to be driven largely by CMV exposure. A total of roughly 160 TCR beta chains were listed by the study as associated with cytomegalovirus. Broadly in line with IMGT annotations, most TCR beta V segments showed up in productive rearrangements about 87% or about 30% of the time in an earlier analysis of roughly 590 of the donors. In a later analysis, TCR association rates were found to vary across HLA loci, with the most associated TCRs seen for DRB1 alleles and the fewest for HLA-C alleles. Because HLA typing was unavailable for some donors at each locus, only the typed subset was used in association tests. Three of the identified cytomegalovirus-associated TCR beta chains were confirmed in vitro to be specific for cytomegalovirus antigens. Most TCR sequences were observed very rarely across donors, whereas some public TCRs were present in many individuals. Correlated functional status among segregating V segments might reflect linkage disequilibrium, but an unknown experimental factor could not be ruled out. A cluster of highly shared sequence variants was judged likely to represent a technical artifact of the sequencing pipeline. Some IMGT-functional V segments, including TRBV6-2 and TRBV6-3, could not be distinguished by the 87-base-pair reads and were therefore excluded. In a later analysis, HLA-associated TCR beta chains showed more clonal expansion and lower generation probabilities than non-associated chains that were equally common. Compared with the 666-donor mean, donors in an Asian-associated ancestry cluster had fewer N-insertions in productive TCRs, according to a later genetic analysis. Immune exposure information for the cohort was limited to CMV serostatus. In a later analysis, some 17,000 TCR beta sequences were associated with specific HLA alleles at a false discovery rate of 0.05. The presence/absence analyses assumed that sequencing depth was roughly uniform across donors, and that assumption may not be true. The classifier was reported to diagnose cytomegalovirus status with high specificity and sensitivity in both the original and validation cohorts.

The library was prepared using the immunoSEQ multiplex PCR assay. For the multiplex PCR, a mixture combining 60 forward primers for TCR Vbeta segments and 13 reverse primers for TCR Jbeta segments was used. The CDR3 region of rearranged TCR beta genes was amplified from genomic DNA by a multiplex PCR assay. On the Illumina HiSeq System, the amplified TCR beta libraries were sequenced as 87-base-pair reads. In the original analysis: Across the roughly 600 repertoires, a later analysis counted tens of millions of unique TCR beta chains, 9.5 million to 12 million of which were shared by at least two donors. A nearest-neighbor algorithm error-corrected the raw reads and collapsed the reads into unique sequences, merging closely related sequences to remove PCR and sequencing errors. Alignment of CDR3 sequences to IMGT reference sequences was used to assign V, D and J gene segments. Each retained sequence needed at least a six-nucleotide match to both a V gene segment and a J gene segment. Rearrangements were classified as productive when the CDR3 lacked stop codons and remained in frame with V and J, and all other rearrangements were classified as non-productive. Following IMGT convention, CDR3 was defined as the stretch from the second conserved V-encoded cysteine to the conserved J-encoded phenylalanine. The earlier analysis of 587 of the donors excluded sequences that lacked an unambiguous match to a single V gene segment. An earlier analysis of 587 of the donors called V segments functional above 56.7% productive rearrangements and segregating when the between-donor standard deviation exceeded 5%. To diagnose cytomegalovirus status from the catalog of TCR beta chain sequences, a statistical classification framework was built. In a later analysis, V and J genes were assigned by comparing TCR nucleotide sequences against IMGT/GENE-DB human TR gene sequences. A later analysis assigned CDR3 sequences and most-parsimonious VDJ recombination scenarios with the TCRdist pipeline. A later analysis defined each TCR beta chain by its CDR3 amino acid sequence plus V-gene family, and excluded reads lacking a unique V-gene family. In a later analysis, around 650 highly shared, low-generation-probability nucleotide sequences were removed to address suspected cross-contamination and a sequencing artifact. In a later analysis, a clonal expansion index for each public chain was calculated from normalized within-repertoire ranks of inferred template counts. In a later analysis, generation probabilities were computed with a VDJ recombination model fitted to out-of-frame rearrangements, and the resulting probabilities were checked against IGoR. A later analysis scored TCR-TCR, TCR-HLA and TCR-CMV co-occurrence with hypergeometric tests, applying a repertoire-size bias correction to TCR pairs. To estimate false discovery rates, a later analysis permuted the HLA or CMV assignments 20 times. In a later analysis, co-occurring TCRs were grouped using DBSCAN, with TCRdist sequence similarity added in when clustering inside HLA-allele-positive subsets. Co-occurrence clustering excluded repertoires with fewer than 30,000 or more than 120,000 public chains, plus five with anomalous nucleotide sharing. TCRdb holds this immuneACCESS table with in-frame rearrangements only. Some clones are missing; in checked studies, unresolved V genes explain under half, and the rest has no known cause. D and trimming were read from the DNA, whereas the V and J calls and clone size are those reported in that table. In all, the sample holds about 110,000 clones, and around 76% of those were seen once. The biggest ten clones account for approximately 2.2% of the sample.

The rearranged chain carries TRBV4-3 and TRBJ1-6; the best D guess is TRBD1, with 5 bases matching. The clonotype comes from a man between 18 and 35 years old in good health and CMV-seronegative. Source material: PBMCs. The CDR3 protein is CASSPRVVGNSPLHF. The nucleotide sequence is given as TGCGCCAGCAGCCCCAGGGTTGTAGGAAATTCACCCCTCCACTTT.